One sample yielded the 24 T cell receptor beta chains listed below, sequenced in a study of blood T cell repertoires in COVID-19. Some clones are missing from TCRdb's copy, which holds only in-frame ones; the method was immunoSEQ multiplex PCR. The sample yields 150,000 or so clones, around 82% seen once. Input material: peripheral blood. These TCRs come from a man between 60 and 70 years old who had recovered from COVID-19.

This clone was observed once. This rearrangement joins TRBV6-2 or TRBV6-3 to TRBJ2-3; 7 bases are shared with TRBD2. This CDR3 has 17 residues. Germline V CDR1 and CDR2: MNHEY, SVGEGT. V shed 2 bases and J 2 bases; nucleotides not matched to a gene: 10. The CDR3 DNA follows: TGTGCCAGCAGTTACCCGGGGAGGGGTGGCTCCACAGATACGCAGTATTTT. This encodes CASSYPGRGGSTDTQYF.

The chain employs TRBV9 and TRBJ1-2; 8 nucleotides align to TRBD1. The CDR3 is 16 amino acids. The junction had 8 bases not matched to a gene; V was cut back by 0 bases and J by 4 bases. Germline V gene lookup returns CDR1 SGDLS and CDR2 YYNGEE. Here the CDR3 DNA reads TGTGCCAGCAGCGTAGTCCCCAACGACAGGGGCTATGGCTACACCTTC. Translation gives CASSVVPNDRGYGYTF.

The chain has TRBV11-3 and TRBJ2-1; 8 bases line up with TRBD1. V shed 1 base, J shed 8 bases, and the junction held 10 bases outside the gene matches. The CDR3 loop spans 16 amino acids. In germline, CDR1 is SGHNT, CDR2 YENEEA. CDR3 coding DNA: TGTGCCAGCAGCTTAGGACAGGGGCTACTACAGGATGAGCAGTTCTTC. Its protein is CASSLGQGLLQDEQFF.

This clone was detected once. The rearrangement links TRBV19 to TRBJ1-1; D perhaps matches TRBD1 (6 bases). Germline V gives CDR1 LNHDA, CDR2 SQIVND (reference sequence). Trimming took 0 bases from V and 7 from J, leaving 9 bases between them. The CDR3 spans 13 residues. The DNA of the CDR3 is TGTGCCAGTAGTATAGACGGACAGTTTGAAGCTTTCTTT. It translates to CASSIDGQFEAFF.

The gene calls are TRBV21-1 and TRBJ2-6; TRBD2 reflects the table's D call only, with no check against the DNA. TRBV21-1 is given as a pseudogene. The CDR3 sequence is 18 residues long. The CDR3 spells CASSKVGGRGSGANVLTF. The CDR3 nucleotides are TGTGCCAGCAGCAAAGTTGGGGGGAGGGGCTCTGGGGCCAACGTCCTGACTTTC.

This clone appeared a single time. V gene TRBV18 combines with J gene TRBJ2-4; TRBD1 agrees at 9 bases. V was pared by 6 bases and J by 7 bases, with 10 bases of the junction left unmatched. Looked up from germline, CDR1 is KGHSH and CDR2 is LQKENI. CDR3 length: 15 residues. The CDR3 region is CASSPYRDRDNIQYF. The CDR3 nucleotides read TGTGCCAGCTCGCCTTATCGGGACAGGGACAACATTCAGTACTTC. Full variable domain (remainder filled in from reference TRBV18 and TRBJ2-4): NAGVMQNPRHLVRRRGQEARLRCSPMKGHSHVYWYRQLPEEGLKFMVYLQKENIIDESGMPKERFSAEFPKEGPSILRIQQVVRGDSAAYFCASSPYRDRDNIQYFGAGTRLSVL.

Comments on this clone: The identical CDR3 is also encoded by other nucleotide sequences in the sample. The rearrangement uses TRBV7-2 and TRBJ2-3, with 9 bases lining up with TRBD2. V lost 1 base, J lost 3 bases, and 5 bases stayed unmatched. The length of the CDR3 is 16 residues. The germline gives CDR1 SGHTA, CDR2 FQGNSA. The chain's CDR3 is CASSLVAGAGTDTQYF. Written as DNA, the CDR3 is TGTGCCAGCAGCTTAGTAGCGGGGGCTGGGACAGATACGCAGTATTTT. Full variable domain (outside the CDR3, taken from reference TRBV7-2 and TRBJ2-3): GAGVSQSPSNKVTEKGKDVELRCDPISGHTALYWYRQSLGQGLEFLIYFQGNSAPDKSGLPSDRFSAERTGGSVSTLTIQRTQQEDSAVYLCASSLVAGAGTDTQYFGPGTRLTVL.

The V gene is TRBV5-1, the J gene TRBJ2-7; TRBD1 matches 8 bases. Germline V lookup: CDR1 SGHRS, CDR2 YFSETQ. Germline trimming cut 0 bases from V and 4 bases from J; bases unmatched to any gene: 6. There are 15 residues in the CDR3. The CDR3 loop reads CASSLDTGGAYEQYF. The CDR3 DNA is TGCGCCAGCAGCTTGGATACAGGGGGTGCTTACGAGCAGTACTTC.

This clone was seen only a few times. This chain connects TRBV29-1 to TRBJ1-1; TRBD1 agrees at 7 bases. The CDR3 is 12 amino acids. The V gene's germline CDR1 is SQVTM and CDR2 ANQGSEA. V trimming: 6 bases; J trimming: 7 bases; junction bases outside the gene matches: 8. The CDR3 protein is CSVQTGILEAFF. The CDR3 nucleotides are TGCAGCGTCCAGACAGGGATCCTTGAAGCTTTCTTT.

The chain uses TRBV2 and TRBJ2-2, with a tentative D call TRBD2 (5 bases). Trimming shortened V by 3 bases and J by 7 bases, and 9 bases separated the two germline ends. Germline V gives CDR1 SNHLY, CDR2 FYNNEI. This CDR3 comprises 13 residues. The CDR3 sequence: CASSELSDGELFF. As DNA, the CDR3 is TGTGCCAGCAGTGAGCTTAGCGACGGGGAGCTGTTTTTT.

J is TRBJ1-3 and V is TRBV5-4; TRBD1 matches at 9 bases. The CDR3 runs 16 residues. Germline values: CDR1 SGHNT, CDR2 YYREEE (reference sequence). V was clipped by 0 bases and J by 3 bases; unmatched bases: 4. CDR3 loop: CASSLAGTGFGNTIYF. In DNA, the CDR3 is TGTGCCAGCAGCTTGGCCGGGACAGGGTTTGGAAACACCATATATTTT.

The chain uses TRBV6-5 and TRBJ1-4, with TRBD1 identical over 7 bases. CDR3 length: 16 amino acids. Germline CDR1 reads MNHEY; CDR2 reads SVGAGI. The junction had 5 bases not matched to a gene; V was cut back by 4 bases and J by 0 bases. The CDR3 region is CASSSTGVATNEKLFF. The CDR3 coding sequence is TGTGCCAGCAGTTCTACAGGGGTGGCAACTAATGAAAAACTGTTTTTT.

CDR3 bases: TGTGCCAGCAGCCCCCAACAGGGGGCAGCTGAAGCTTTCTTT. Its translation is CASSPQQGAAEAFF. The gene calls are TRBV7-2 and TRBJ1-1, with 9 bases aligning to TRBD1. Germline CDR1 is SGHTA and CDR2 is FQGNSA. The CDR3 runs 14 residues. V lost 5 bases to trimming and J lost 6 bases; unmatched junction nucleotides: 7.

J is TRBJ2-7 and V is TRBV6-2 or TRBV6-3; 7 bases align to TRBD2. The V gene's germline CDR1 is MNHEY and CDR2 SVGEGT. The CDR3 has 16 amino acids. V lost 6 bases, J lost 0 bases, and 11 bases stayed unmatched. The CDR3 protein is CASSPLAAKSSYEQYF. In DNA form, the CDR3 reads TGTGCCAGCAGCCCTCTAGCGGCGAAAAGCTCCTACGAGCAGTACTTC.

Here the CDR3 reads CASTTEGLEYNEQFF. The CDR3 DNA is TGCGCCAGCACCACCGAAGGACTAGAGTACAATGAGCAGTTCTTC. The chain combines TRBV5-1 with TRBJ2-1, with TRBD2 matching over 7 bases. J gave up 4 bases and V 6 bases, and 10 bases lay outside the gene matches. This CDR3 is built from 15 residues. CDR1 and CDR2 from the germline V gene are SGHRS and YFSETQ. The complete variable domain, with remaining parts taken from reference TRBV5-1 and TRBJ2-1, reads KAGVTQTPRYLIKTRGQQVTLSCSPISGHRSVSWYQQTPGQGLQFLFEYFSETQRNKGNFPGRFSGRQFSNSRSEMNVSTLELGDSALYLCASTTEGLEYNEQFFGPGTRLTVL.

The CDR3 bases are TGTGCCAGCAGCCGAGACAGGGTCACGGGCTACACCTTC. Its protein is CASSRDRVTGYTF. The rearrangement joins TRBV3-1 (or the pseudogene TRBV3-2) to TRBJ1-2; 7 bases line up with TRBD1. The germline gives CDR1 LGHDT, CDR2 YNNKEL (reference sequence). Trimming at V came to 4 bases and at J to 8 bases, leaving 7 bases not matched to a gene. There are 13 residues in the CDR3.

The chain combines TRBV10-2 with TRBJ2-1; 9 nucleotides agree with TRBD1. Germline loops: CDR1 WSHSY, CDR2 SAAADI. The V and J ends lost 7 bases and 8 bases, in that order; junction bases with no gene match: 6. The CDR3 is 13 amino acids. In nucleotides, the CDR3 is TGCGCCAGCATAGGGACAGGGTTGGATGAGCAGTTCTTC. Translating gives CASIGTGLDEQFF.

CDR3 sequence: CASSPRSGANVLTF. CDR3 nucleotide sequence: TGTGCCAGCAGCCCCCGGTCTGGGGCCAACGTCCTGACTTTC. The chain links TRBV11-3 to TRBJ2-6, with no clear D. CDR3 length: 14 residues. Trimming stripped 5 bases from V and 1 base from J, with 6 bases between. Germline assignment: CDR1 SGHNT and CDR2 YENEEA.

This rearrangement joins TRBV21-1 to TRBJ2-7; the listed D gene, TRBD2, was not tested against the DNA. TRBV21-1 counts as a pseudogene. The CDR3 contains 16 residues. The CDR3 loop reads CASSKALWPRLYEQYF. The CDR3 coding sequence is TGTGCCAGCAGCAAAGCCCTGTGGCCGAGACTATACGAGCAGTACTTC.

The chain recombines TRBV30 with TRBJ2-3; TRBD1 might be the D (6 bases). The CDR3 has 12 residues. Deletions cut 3 bases from V and 3 bases from J, with 7 bases between. Germline CDR1 reads GTSNPN; CDR2 reads SVGIG (reference sequence). The chain's CDR3 is CAWRGTTDTQYF. CDR3 bases: TGTGCCTGGAGGGGGACAACAGATACGCAGTATTTT.

The chain employs TRBV6-5 and TRBJ2-2, with D perhaps TRBD1 (6 bases). The length of the CDR3 is 14 residues. Germline V gene data show CDR1 as MNHEY and CDR2 as SVGAGI. Trimming took 6 bases from V and 3 from J, leaving 11 bases between them. CDR3 DNA: TGTGCCAGCAGAGGGGGTTTTCACACCGGGGAGCTGTTTTTT. Translation gives CASRGGFHTGELFF.

The V gene is TRBV14, the J gene TRBJ1-4; D unresolved. The CDR3 sequence is 14 residues long. V was cut by 1 base and J by 8 bases, with 11 bases left in between. In germline, CDR1 is SGHDN, CDR2 FVKESK. The CDR3 loop reads CASSQGGKGEKLFF. CDR3 in DNA: TGTGCCAGCAGCCAAGGAGGGAAGGGCGAAAAACTGTTTTTT.

V gene TRBV19 combines with J gene TRBJ1-4; D might be TRBD1 (6 bases). V was cut by 3 bases and J by 8 bases, with 13 bases left in between. Germline V gene data show CDR1 as LNHDA and CDR2 as SQIVND (reference sequence). The CDR3 is made up of 14 amino acids. The CDR3 nucleotides are TGTGCCAGTAGTATCCCCGGGACATCGGAAAAACTGTTTTTT. Translation: CASSIPGTSEKLFF.

CDR3 nucleotides: TGTGCCAGCAGACGGGGGGGGGCCTCCTACAATGAGCAGTTCTTC. It translates to CASRRGGASYNEQFF. This chain joins TRBV7-2 and TRBJ2-1, with 8 positions matching TRBD2. V shed 6 bases and J 0 bases; nucleotides not matched to a gene: 4. The CDR3 covers 15 residues. Germline values: CDR1 SGHTA, CDR2 FQGNSA.